This T cell receptor (beta chain) was observed in a study of blood T cell repertoires in COVID-19. For the study at large: Acute and convalescent COVID-19 specimens originated in the United States, Italy and Spain.

Donors of Cohort 3 who recovered were those that had two negative PCRs, clearance, or symptom resolution. The CDR3 sequence is 14 residues long. Trimming shortened V by 5 bases and J by 4 bases, and 12 bases separated the two germline ends. CDR1 LGHDT and CDR2 YNNKEL come from the germline V gene (reference sequence). Generated by immunoSEQ multiplex PCR, the TCRdb table keeps only in-frame clones and is missing some. The data contain roughly 230,000 clones, roughly four fifths of them singletons. Specimen: PBMCs or T cells enriched from blood (not recorded which). The clonotype comes from a man aged 45-60 years who had recovered from COVID-19. The V call is TRBV3-1 (or the pseudogene TRBV3-2), the J call TRBJ1-5; perhaps TRBD1 as D (6 bases). The CDR3 DNA is TGTGCCAGCAGCGCACAGGGCTGGAATCAGCCCCAGCATTTT. Its translation is CASSAQGWNQPQHF.